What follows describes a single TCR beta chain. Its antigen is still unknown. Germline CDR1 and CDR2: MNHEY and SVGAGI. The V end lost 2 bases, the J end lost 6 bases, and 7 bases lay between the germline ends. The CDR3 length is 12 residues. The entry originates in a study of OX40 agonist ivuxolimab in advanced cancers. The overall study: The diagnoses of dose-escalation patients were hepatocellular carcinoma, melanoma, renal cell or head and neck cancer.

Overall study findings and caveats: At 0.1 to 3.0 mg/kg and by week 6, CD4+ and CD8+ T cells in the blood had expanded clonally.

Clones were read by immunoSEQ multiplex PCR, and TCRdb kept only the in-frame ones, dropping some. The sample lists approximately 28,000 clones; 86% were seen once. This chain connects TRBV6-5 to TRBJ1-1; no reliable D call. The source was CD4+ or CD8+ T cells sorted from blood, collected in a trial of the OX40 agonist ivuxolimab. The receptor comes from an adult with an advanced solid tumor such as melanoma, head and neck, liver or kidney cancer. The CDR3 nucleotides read TGTGCCAGCAGTTACGATCAGGCTGAAGCTTTCTTT. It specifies CASSYDQAEAFF.